The next 18 T cell receptor beta chains were all read from a single sample in a study of response to subunit inactivated influenza vaccine. MiXCR was run by TCRdb on the RT-PCR reads, yielding one entry per CDR3 protein. The repertoire holds hundreds of thousands of distinct CDR3 sequences, with approximately 15% as singletons. Specimen: PBMCs from blood, collected around 14 days before vaccination. The receptors originated from a man in his fifties or sixties who received an inactivated influenza vaccine.

This clonotype was observed many times. CDR3 sequence reads: CASSLIPGGAEQYF. The CDR3 DNA follows: TGTGCCAGCAGTTTGATCCCGGGAGGAGCCGAGCAGTACTTC. The V and J genes are TRBV12-3 or TRBV12-4 and TRBJ2-7; TRBD2 agrees at 7 bases. The CDR3 extends over 14 amino acids. Losses at the gene ends were 3 bases for V and 6 bases for J; bases not matched to a gene: 8.

V gene TRBV25-1 combines with J gene TRBJ2-1, with TRBD2 matching over 10 bases. Germline CDR1 reads MGHDK; CDR2 reads SYGVNS. The CDR3 length is 16 residues. V was pared by 3 bases and J by 4 bases, with 6 bases of the junction left unmatched. The CDR3 region is CASSDPLAGAYNEQFF. The CDR3 DNA reads as TGTGCCAGCAGTGACCCCCTAGCGGGGGCTTACAATGAGCAGTTCTTC.

Ten or more counts support this clonotype. J is TRBJ1-2 and V is TRBV29-1; 7 nucleotides agree with TRBD1. From germline, CDR1 is SQVTM and CDR2 ANQGSEA. Germline trimming cut 4 bases from V and 5 bases from J; bases unmatched to any gene: 7. The CDR3 sequence is 13 residues long. The CDR3 nucleotides read TGCAGCGTTGTTAGACAGGGAAGATATGGCTACACCTTC. Its translation: CSVVRQGRYGYTF.

This clonotype has just a few counts. This chain uses TRBV2 with TRBJ2-1; D is unresolved. The CDR3 is 11 amino acids. Trimming took off 3 bases at V and 5 bases at J, with 2 bases between the two ends. Germline CDR1 is SNHLY and CDR2 is FYNNEI. The CDR3 nucleotides read TGTGCCAGCAGTGATCACAATGAGCAGTTCTTC. This sequence encodes CASSDHNEQFF.

The chain links TRBV6-5 to TRBJ2-7; maybe TRBD2 (5 bases). Looked up from germline, CDR1 is MNHEY and CDR2 is SVGAGI. V lost 2 bases to trimming and J lost 12 bases, with 11 bases between them. The CDR3 covers 11 residues. The CDR3 here is CASSYRGSVYF. As DNA, the CDR3 is TGTGCCAGCAGTTACCGGGGTTCCGTGTACTTC.

The chain carries TRBV29-1 and TRBJ2-5; D is uncertain. V dropped 5 bases and J dropped 2 bases, with 12 bases sitting between them. Germline CDR1 is SQVTM and CDR2 is ANQGSEA. The CDR3 has 13 residues. The CDR3 DNA follows: TGCAGCGTTCGGAGTAGGTCACAAGAGACCCAGTACTTC. It encodes CSVRSRSQETQYF.

This clonotype was seen at least ten times. CDR3 residues: CASSTGTGVVYGYTF. The CDR3 DNA is TGCGCCAGCAGCACCGGGACAGGGGTTGTGTATGGCTACACCTTC. The V and J genes are TRBV5-1 and TRBJ1-2; TRBD1 agrees at 10 bases. Germline loops: CDR1 SGHRS, CDR2 YFSETQ. After removal of 4 bases from V and 5 bases from J, the junction contained 8 bases not matched to a gene. The CDR3 is 15 amino acids.

The chain links TRBV29-1 to TRBJ1-1, with D perhaps matching TRBD1 (5 bases). This CDR3 has 13 residues. Germline loops: CDR1 SQVTM, CDR2 ANQGSEA. The ends were cut back, 5 bases at V and 4 bases at J, with 14 bases in the middle. The CDR3 sequence is CSVQGQGGTEAFF. The DNA for the CDR3 is TGCAGCGTTCAGGGCCAGGGTGGCACTGAAGCTTTCTTT. Variable domain in full (rest from reference TRBV29-1 and TRBJ1-1): SAVISQKPSRDICQRGTSLTIQCQVDSQVTMMFWYRQQPGQSLTLIATANQGSEATYESGFVIDKFPISRPNLTFSTLTVSNMSPEDSSIYLCSVQGQGGTEAFFGQGTRLTVV.

This clonotype was found many times. The chain has TRBV7-9 and TRBJ2-2; the D is unclear. CDR3 size: 14 residues. Trimming shortened V by 4 bases and J by 4 bases, and 10 bases separated the two germline ends. Germline V gives CDR1 SEHNR, CDR2 FQNEAQ (reference sequence). Here the CDR3 reads CASSSSWSTGELFF. In DNA, the CDR3 is TGTGCCAGCAGCTCCTCGTGGTCCACCGGGGAGCTGTTTTTT.

This clonotype occurred a few times. This chain joins TRBV6-6 and TRBJ1-1, with D tentatively TRBD1 (5 bases). Trimming removed 2 bases at V and 3 bases at J, with 10 bases between. This CDR3 is 14 amino acids long. Germline V gene sequence: CDR1 MNHNY, CDR2 SVGAGI (reference sequence). The CDR3 nucleotides read TGTGCCAGCAGTTACGCCAGGGTTGACACTGAAGCTTTCTTT. It is translated as CASSYARVDTEAFF.

This clonotype was counted a few times. This chain uses TRBV7-8 with TRBJ2-3; 7 positions match TRBD2. V shed 5 bases, J shed 0 bases, and the junction held 11 bases outside the gene matches. The germline gives CDR1 SGHVS, CDR2 FQNEAQ. This CDR3 is 17 amino acids long. The CDR3 reads CASSLGPAGPSTDTQYF. The DNA for the CDR3 is TGTGCCAGCAGCCTAGGTCCAGCGGGACCGAGCACAGATACGCAGTATTTT.

This clonotype was recorded a few times. J is TRBJ2-5 and V is TRBV5-1, with 10 bases that match TRBD2. Trimming at V came to 6 bases and at J to 1 base, leaving 9 bases not matched to a gene. The length of the CDR3 is 16 residues. Germline CDR1 is SGHRS and CDR2 is YFSETQ. The DNA for the CDR3 is TGCGCCAGCACCCCAGGACTAGCGGATTTCCAAGAGACCCAGTACTTC. Translation: CASTPGLADFQETQYF.

The CDR3 sequence is CSAQEAGVYEQYF. The DNA of the CDR3 is TGCAGCGCTCAGGAAGCGGGGGTCTACGAGCAGTACTTC. The chain uses TRBV29-1 and TRBJ2-7; 8 nucleotides agree with TRBD2. The V and J ends lost 7 bases and 3 bases, in that order; junction bases with no gene match: 8. Germline V gene sequence: CDR1 SQVTM, CDR2 ANQGSEA. The CDR3 is 13 amino acids.

This clonotype was observed a handful of times. This chain joins TRBV18 and TRBJ2-1; perhaps TRBD1 as D (5 bases). Trimming took 2 bases from V and 9 from J, leaving 11 bases between them. The CDR3 is 13 amino acids. Germline V CDR1 and CDR2: KGHSH, LQKENI. The CDR3 DNA sequence: TGTGCCAGCTCACCAGGGCAGGGCGGTGAGCAGTTCTTC. This codes for CASSPGQGGEQFF.

This clonotype was detected ten times or more. V gene TRBV10-3 combines with J gene TRBJ2-2; TRBD2 might be the D (5 bases). The CDR3 runs to 14 residues. The V end lost 0 bases, the J end lost 4 bases, and 6 bases lay between the germline ends. The germline V gene encodes CDR1 ENHRY and CDR2 SYGVKD. The CDR3 DNA follows: TGTGCCATCAGTGAGTCTAGCGTCACCGGGGAGCTGTTTTTT. Protein product: CAISESSVTGELFF.

The table lists this clonotype with many counts. V and J are TRBV12-3 or TRBV12-4 and TRBJ2-1; D gene ambiguous. V lost 3 bases to trimming and J lost 8 bases, with 11 bases between them. The CDR3 runs to 13 residues. The CDR3 DNA is TGTGCCAGCAGTTTCCCGATGACGGATGAGCAGTTCTTC. Amino acid sequence: CASSFPMTDEQFF.

The chain combines TRBV29-1 with TRBJ2-5, with 8 bases that match TRBD2. CDR3 size: 15 residues. Germline CDR1 and CDR2: SQVTM and ANQGSEA. The J segment lost 1 base and the V segment lost 7 bases, leaving 11 bases of the junction unmatched. Here the CDR3 DNA reads TGCAGCGCTGGTCCCGGGGGGGGCCCCCAAGAGACCCAGTACTTC. Translated, it gives CSAGPGGGPQETQYF.

This clonotype was picked up a small number of times. The CDR3 DNA reads as TGTGCCAGCAGCCAAGATCAGGGGGGACCGTTTTTCGAGCAGTACTTC. Encoded protein: CASSQDQGGPFFEQYF. This sequence joins TRBV3-1 and TRBJ2-7; weak D call: TRBD1 (7 bases). Trimming cost V 0 bases and J 6 bases, with 18 bases left between them. Per germline, CDR1 LGHDT and CDR2 YNNKEL (reference sequence). There are 16 residues in the CDR3.